The T cell receptor (beta chain) described here comes from a study of T cell repertoires in cytomegalovirus infection (dated by TCRdb to the late 2010s). Background for the entire study: Because public TCR beta signatures pointed to carriage of CMV infection together with the matching HLA type, the HLA type of each donor mattered for the analysis.

In this sample, this clonotype turned up a few times. Its recognized antigen is unknown. Base qualities are missing; no much larger clone stands one base away. These reads were obtained on an Illumina HiSeq 1500. TCRdb reprocessing: public reads trimmed at Q25 with fastp, clones called with MiXCR, in-frame beta chains kept. Every entry covers one CDR3 protein and lists the most common genes and DNA from its rows. This sample lists approximately 180,000 distinct CDR3 sequences; approximately 20% were detected once. Of the sample, around 3.2% falls within the top ten clones. Paper-wide results and their limitations: The ex vivo response was dominated by HLA-C-restricted CMV-specific TCR beta clonotypes, which also provided the single most frequent clonotype in two of eight donors. In both this cohort and an independent cohort of 352 donors, the cumulative frequency of public TCR beta family members distinguished carriers of CMV infection plus the relevant HLA type.

The sequence was collected from a human donor in good health (CMV status not recorded). Some clones in this sample may be carry-over from other donors' samples. The sequencing sample was made of PBMCs.

The DNA reads TGTGCCAGCAGCGTAGTCGGGGACAGGGCCGCTGGCTACACCTTC. This gives the protein CASSVVGDRAAGYTF. The chain uses TRBV9 and TRBJ1-2, with 9 middle bases fitting TRBD1. The CDR3 starts with the cysteine, ends with the phenylalanine, and has 15 residues. The DNA shown is the 45-base CDR3, in frame from base 1. V is trimmed back by 0 bases and J by 7 bases, and the junction contains 7 bases that no gene match accounts for. CDR1 and CDR2 are drawn from the germline V gene: SGDLS, YYNGEE. Here the CDR3 is joined to the reference TRBV9 and TRBJ1-2 genes, and the full variable domain is: DSGVTQTPKHLITATGQRVTLRCSPRSGDLSVYWYQQSLDQGLQFLIQYYNGEERAKGNILERFSAQQFPDLHSELNLSSLELGDSALYFCASSVVGDRAAGYTFGSGTRLTVV.